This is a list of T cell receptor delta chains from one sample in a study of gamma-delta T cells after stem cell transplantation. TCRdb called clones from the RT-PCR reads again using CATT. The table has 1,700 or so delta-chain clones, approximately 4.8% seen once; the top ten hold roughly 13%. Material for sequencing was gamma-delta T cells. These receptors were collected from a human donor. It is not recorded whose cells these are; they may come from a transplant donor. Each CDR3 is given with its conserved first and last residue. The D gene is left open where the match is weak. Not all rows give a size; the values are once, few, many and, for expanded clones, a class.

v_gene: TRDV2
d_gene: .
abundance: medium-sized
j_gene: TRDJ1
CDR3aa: CACEYLNSMAYTDKLIF
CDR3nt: TGTGCCTGTGAATACCTTAACTCTATGGCGTACACCGATAAACTCATCTTT

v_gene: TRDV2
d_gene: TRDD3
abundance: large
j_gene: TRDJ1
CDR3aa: CACDEVAGGQYTDKLIF
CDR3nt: TGTGCCTGTGACGAGGTGGCTGGGGGCCAGTACACCGATAAACTCATCTTT

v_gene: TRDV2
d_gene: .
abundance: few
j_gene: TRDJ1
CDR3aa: CACAYIPTAGTDKLIF
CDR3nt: TGTGCCTGTGCGTACATCCCCACGGCAGGCACCGATAAACTCATCTTT

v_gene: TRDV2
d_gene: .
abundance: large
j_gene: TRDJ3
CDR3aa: CACDTVGASSWDTRQMFF
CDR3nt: TGTGCCTGTGACACGGTCGGGGCGAGCTCCTGGGACACCCGACAGATGTTTTTC

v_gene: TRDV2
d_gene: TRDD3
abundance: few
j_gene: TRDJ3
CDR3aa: CACDTAGGSSSWDTRQMFF
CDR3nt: TGTGCCTGTGACACGGCTGGGGGGTCAAGCTCCTGGGACACCCGACAGATGTTTTTC

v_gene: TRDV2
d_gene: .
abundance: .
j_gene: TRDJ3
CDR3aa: CACDNIKDQSGDPRGAWDTRQMFF
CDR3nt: TGTGCCTGTGACAACATCAAAGATCAAAGCGGGGACCCCCGAGGAGCCTGGGACACCCGACAGATGTTTTTC

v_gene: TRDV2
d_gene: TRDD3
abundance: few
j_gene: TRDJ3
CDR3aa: CACDTGGFGHWGADSWDTRQMFF
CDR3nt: TGTGCCTGTGACACCGGGGGCTTCGGACACTGGGGGGCCGACTCCTGGGACACCCGACAGATGTTTTTC

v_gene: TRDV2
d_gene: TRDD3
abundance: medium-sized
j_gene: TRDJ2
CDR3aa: CACDPLNLGAALTAQLFF
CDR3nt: TGTGCCTGTGACCCGCTTAATCTGGGGGCCGCTTTGACAGCACAACTCTTCTTT

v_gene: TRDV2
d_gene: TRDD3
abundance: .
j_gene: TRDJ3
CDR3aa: CACDTVSRGIRPTWDTRQMFF
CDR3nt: TGTGCCTGTGACACCGTTTCCCGGGGGATACGTCCCACCTGGGACACCCGACAGATGTTTTTC

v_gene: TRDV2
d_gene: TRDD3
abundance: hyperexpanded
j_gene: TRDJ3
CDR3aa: CACDPPPTGDTGSSWDTRQMFF
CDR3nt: TGTGCCTGTGACCCGCCCCCAACAGGGGATACGGGGAGCTCCTGGGACACCCGACAGATGTTTTTC

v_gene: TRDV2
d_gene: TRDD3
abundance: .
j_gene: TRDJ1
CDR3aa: CACDTVTGGFIPYTDKLIF
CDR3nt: TGTGCCTGTGACACCGTTACCGGGGGATTCATCCCGTACACCGATAAACTCATCTTT

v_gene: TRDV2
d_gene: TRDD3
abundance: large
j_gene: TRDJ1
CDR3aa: CACDHILGDTRDKLIF
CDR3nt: TGTGCCTGTGACCACATACTGGGGGATACGCGGGATAAACTCATCTTT

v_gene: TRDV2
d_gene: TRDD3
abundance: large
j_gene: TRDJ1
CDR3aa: CACDTVGRGIRETDKLIF
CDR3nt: TGTGCCTGTGACACCGTAGGTAGGGGGATACGTGAAACCGATAAACTCATCTTT

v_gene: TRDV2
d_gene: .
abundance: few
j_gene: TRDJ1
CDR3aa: CACDNLTPGSFMADKLIF
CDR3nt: TGTGCCTGTGACAACCTCACGCCGGGGAGCTTTATGGCCGATAAACTCATCTTT

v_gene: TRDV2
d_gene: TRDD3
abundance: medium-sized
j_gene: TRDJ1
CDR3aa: CACDDVTGGYAGTDKLIF
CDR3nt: TGTGCCTGTGACGATGTTACTGGGGGATACGCGGGCACCGATAAACTCATCTTT

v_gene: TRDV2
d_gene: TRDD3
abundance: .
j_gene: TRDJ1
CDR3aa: CACDTLATGGYPTGGLIF
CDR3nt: TGTGCCTGTGACACCCTGGCTACTGGGGGATACCCCACCGGTGGACTCATCTTT

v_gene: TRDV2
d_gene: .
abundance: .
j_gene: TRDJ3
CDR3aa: CACDTLDGSSWDTRQVFF
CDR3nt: TGTGCCTGTGACACCCTCGACGGGAGCTCCTGGGACACCCGACAGGTGTTTTTC

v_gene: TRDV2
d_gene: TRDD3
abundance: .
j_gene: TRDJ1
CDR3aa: CACDTVLGDTYTDKLIF
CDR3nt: TGTGCCTGCGACACCGTGCTGGGGGATACGTACACCGATAAACTCATCTTT

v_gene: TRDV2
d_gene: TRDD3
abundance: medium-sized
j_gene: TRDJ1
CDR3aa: CACDTVVLAGGHTDKLIF
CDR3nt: TGTGCCTGTGACACCGTTGTTCTCGCTGGGGGACACACCGATAAACTCATCTTT

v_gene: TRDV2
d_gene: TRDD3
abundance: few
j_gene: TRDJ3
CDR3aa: CACDTLGDTRIGSWDTRQMFF
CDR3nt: TGTGCCTGTGACACGCTGGGGGATACTCGCATCGGGTCCTGGGACACCCGACAGATGTTTTTC

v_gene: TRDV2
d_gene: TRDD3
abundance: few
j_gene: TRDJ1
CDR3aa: CACDALLGDNTDELIF
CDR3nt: TGTGCCTGTGACGCTTTACTGGGGGACAACACCGATGAACTCATCTTT

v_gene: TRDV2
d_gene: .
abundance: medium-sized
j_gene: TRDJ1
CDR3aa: CACDTVALPERTGWGGSTDKLIF
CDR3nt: TGTGCCTGTGACACCGTAGCTCTTCCGGAGAGAACTGGTTGGGGGGGGAGCACCGATAAACTCATCTTT

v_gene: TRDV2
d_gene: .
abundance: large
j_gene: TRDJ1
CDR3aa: CACELLNTDKLIF
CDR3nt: TGTGCCTGTGAACTACTGAACACCGATAAACTCATCTTT

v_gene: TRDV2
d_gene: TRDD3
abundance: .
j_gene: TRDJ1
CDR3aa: CACDTVKGIRRTDKLIF
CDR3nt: TGTGCCTGTGACACTGTAAAGGGGATACGCCGCACCGATAAACTCATCTTT

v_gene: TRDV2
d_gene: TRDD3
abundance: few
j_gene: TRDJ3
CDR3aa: CACDILGDTIGSWDTRQMFF
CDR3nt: TGTGCCTGTGACATACTGGGGGATACAATAGGCTCCTGGGACACCCGACAGATGTTTTTC

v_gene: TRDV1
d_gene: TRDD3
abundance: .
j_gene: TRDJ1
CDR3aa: CALGLPGYWGILPTDKLIF
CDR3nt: TGTGCTCTTGGGCTCCCCGGATACTGGGGGATACTGCCCACCGATAAACTCATCTTT

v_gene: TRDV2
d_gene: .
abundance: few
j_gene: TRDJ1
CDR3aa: CACDPLGAGGLYTDKLIF
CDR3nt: TGTGCCTGTGACCCCCTAGGGGCCGGGGGGCTGTACACCGATAAACTCATCTTT

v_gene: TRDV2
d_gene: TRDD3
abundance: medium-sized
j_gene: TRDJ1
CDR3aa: CACDTVTGGYARGDKLIF
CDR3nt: TGTGCCTGTGACACCGTAACTGGGGGATACGCTCGGGGCGATAAACTCATCTTT